A selection of T cell receptor beta chains follows, all from one sample in a study of T cell changes during pregnancy in multiple sclerosis. Libraries were prepared by immunoSEQ multiplex PCR; TCRdb keeps only in-frame clonotypes and omits some of them. The sample holds about 45,000 clones, 85% to 95% seen once. This material consisted of CD8+ T cells from peripheral blood mononuclear cells, taken in the second trimester of pregnancy. The receptors derive from a female donor with multiple sclerosis, enrolled in a pregnancy study. Both conserved end residues are part of each CDR3. Fields, in order: CDR3 DNA, CDR3 protein, D gene, J gene, clone size, V gene. D genes are given only for firm matches. Clone size is not always given. Where it is, it says once, few, many or a class for expanded clones.

cdr3_nt: TGTGCCAGCAGCTTGGGGACTCAAAGCGCTGAAGCTTTCTTT
cdr3_aa: CASSLGTQSAEAFF
d_call: NA
j_call: TRBJ1-1
clone_size: few
v_call: TRBV5-6

cdr3_nt: TGTGCCAGCAGCGCCGGACAGGGGGAGACCCAGTACTTC
cdr3_aa: CASSAGQGETQYF
d_call: TRBD1
j_call: TRBJ2-5
clone_size: NA
v_call: TRBV5-6

cdr3_nt: TGTGCCAGCAGCTTGACCGGGACTAGCGGGGGGCTAGCCTACAATGAGCAGTTCTTC
cdr3_aa: CASSLTGTSGGLAYNEQFF
d_call: TRBD2
j_call: TRBJ2-1
clone_size: NA
v_call: TRBV5-6

cdr3_nt: TGTGCCAGAAGCTCCGACCCCCCGCGGAAACGGAGCTTTAGGGGAGGCTACACCTTC
cdr3_aa: CARSSDPPRKRSFRGGYTF
d_call: NA
j_call: TRBJ1-2
clone_size: NA
v_call: TRBV5-3

cdr3_nt: TGTGCCAGCACTCTAGCGGGGGGGCAGGGAGATACGCAGTATTTT
cdr3_aa: CASTLAGGQGDTQYF
d_call: TRBD2
j_call: TRBJ2-3
clone_size: NA
v_call: TRBV6-6

cdr3_nt: TGCGCCAGCCGTGCTCCCCATGAGCAGTTCTTC
cdr3_aa: CASRAPHEQFF
d_call: NA
j_call: TRBJ2-1
clone_size: NA
v_call: TRBV10-2

cdr3_nt: TGTGCCAGCAGCCGATTACCCAATGGGCGGGGAGCTAGGGACAATGAGCAGTTCTTC
cdr3_aa: CASSRLPNGRGARDNEQFF
d_call: NA
j_call: TRBJ2-1
clone_size: NA
v_call: TRBV7-7

cdr3_nt: TGTGCCAGCAGTGAAGGCACGGGCACTGAAGCTTTCTTT
cdr3_aa: CASSEGTGTEAFF
d_call: NA
j_call: TRBJ1-1
clone_size: NA
v_call: TRBV2

cdr3_nt: TGTGCCAGCAGTGAGACAGGGGGCACAGATACGCAGTATTTT
cdr3_aa: CASSETGGTDTQYF
d_call: TRBD1
j_call: TRBJ2-3
clone_size: NA
v_call: TRBV6-4

cdr3_nt: TGTGCCAGCAGCGTTAGCGGGGGGGCCGTAGTCGGGGAGCTGTTTTTT
cdr3_aa: CASSVSGGAVVGELFF
d_call: TRBD2
j_call: TRBJ2-2
clone_size: NA
v_call: TRBV9

cdr3_nt: TGTGCCAGCAGTATCCGGGAGCATCAGCCCCAGCATTTT
cdr3_aa: CASSIREHQPQHF
d_call: NA
j_call: TRBJ1-5
clone_size: NA
v_call: TRBV6-5

cdr3_nt: TGTGCCACGAGTCAGCTGTTTTTT
cdr3_aa: CATSQLFF
d_call: NA
j_call: TRBJ2-2
clone_size: NA
v_call: TRBV6-1

cdr3_nt: TGCGCCAGCAGCTTGGGGGGCGGGGGGCTCCAAGAGACCCAGTACTTC
cdr3_aa: CASSLGGGGLQETQYF
d_call: TRBD2
j_call: TRBJ2-5
clone_size: NA
v_call: TRBV5-1

cdr3_nt: TGTGCCAGCAGCCGGGGTGGATACTCAGAAGCTTTCTTT
cdr3_aa: CASSRGGYSEAFF
d_call: NA
j_call: TRBJ1-1
clone_size: few
v_call: TRBV5-6

cdr3_nt: TGTGCCATCTCCCTTGCGGGGGGGGTTAATGAGCAGTTCTTC
cdr3_aa: CAISLAGGVNEQFF
d_call: TRBD2
j_call: TRBJ2-1
clone_size: NA
v_call: TRBV7-2

cdr3_nt: TGTGCCAGCAGCTTAAGTGGCTTTCAAGAGACCCAGTACTTC
cdr3_aa: CASSLSGFQETQYF
d_call: NA
j_call: TRBJ2-5
clone_size: NA
v_call: TRBV7-2

cdr3_nt: TGTGCCAGTAGTATATGGGGGGAAATGAACACTGAAGCTTTCTTT
cdr3_aa: CASSIWGEMNTEAFF
d_call: NA
j_call: TRBJ1-1
clone_size: once
v_call: TRBV19

cdr3_nt: TGCGCCAGCAGCCAAGAAGCGCTGGCAACTAATGAAAAACTGTTTTTT
cdr3_aa: CASSQEALATNEKLFF
d_call: NA
j_call: TRBJ1-4
clone_size: NA
v_call: TRBV4-1

cdr3_nt: TGTGCCAGCAGCCCCCCAACGGGGTGGGGCACAGATACGCAGTATTTT
cdr3_aa: CASSPPTGWGTDTQYF
d_call: NA
j_call: TRBJ2-3
clone_size: once
v_call: TRBV7-2

cdr3_nt: TGTGCCAGCCGAAGACAGGGGGCTGAAGCTTTCTTT
cdr3_aa: CASRRQGAEAFF
d_call: TRBD1
j_call: TRBJ1-1
clone_size: few
v_call: TRBV28

cdr3_nt: TGTGCCAGCACCGGACAGGGCCGTGAAGCTTTCTTT
cdr3_aa: CASTGQGREAFF
d_call: TRBD1
j_call: TRBJ1-1
clone_size: few
v_call: TRBV7-9

cdr3_nt: TGTGCCAGCAGTTTACGAGGGTTCACTGAAGCTTTCTTT
cdr3_aa: CASSLRGFTEAFF
d_call: NA
j_call: TRBJ1-1
clone_size: NA
v_call: TRBV27

cdr3_nt: TGCGCCAGCAGCTTGACTAGCTCAATGTACAATGAGCAGTTCTTC
cdr3_aa: CASSLTSSMYNEQFF
d_call: TRBD2
j_call: TRBJ2-1
clone_size: NA
v_call: TRBV4-1

cdr3_nt: TGTGCCAGCAGTTACTCGCGGGGGGCGTACGAGCAGTACTTC
cdr3_aa: CASSYSRGAYEQYF
d_call: TRBD2
j_call: TRBJ2-7
clone_size: NA
v_call: TRBV6-5

cdr3_nt: TGTGCCAGCAGGTGGCGGGGGGGCCCAGATACGCAGTATTTT
cdr3_aa: CASRWRGGPDTQYF
d_call: TRBD2
j_call: TRBJ2-3
clone_size: NA
v_call: TRBV11-2

cdr3_nt: TGTGCCAGTAGTATAGAGAGGAGTGGGGCCTATCAGCCCCAGCATTTT
cdr3_aa: CASSIERSGAYQPQHF
d_call: NA
j_call: TRBJ1-5
clone_size: NA
v_call: TRBV19

cdr3_nt: TGTGCCATCAGTGGACTGGACAGAGAGGAGACCCAGTACTTC
cdr3_aa: CAISGLDREETQYF
d_call: NA
j_call: TRBJ2-5
clone_size: NA
v_call: TRBV10-3

cdr3_nt: TGTGCCAGCAGCGCGGGACAGGGCAACAATCAGCCCCAGCATTTT
cdr3_aa: CASSAGQGNNQPQHF
d_call: TRBD1
j_call: TRBJ1-5
clone_size: NA
v_call: TRBV9

cdr3_nt: TGTGCCAGCAGCTTATACGGAGACGAGCAGTACTTC
cdr3_aa: CASSLYGDEQYF
d_call: NA
j_call: TRBJ2-7
clone_size: NA
v_call: TRBV7-9

cdr3_nt: TGTGCCAGCGCAACGGCGAACACCGGGGAGCTGTTTTTT
cdr3_aa: CASATANTGELFF
d_call: NA
j_call: TRBJ2-2
clone_size: NA
v_call: TRBV6-5

cdr3_nt: TGTGCCAGCACAGGCCGGAACACCGGGGAGCTGTTTTTT
cdr3_aa: CASTGRNTGELFF
d_call: NA
j_call: TRBJ2-2
clone_size: NA
v_call: TRBV6-4

cdr3_nt: TGTGCCAGCAGTGAAGCGCTAGACGGCAATCAGCCCCAGCATTTT
cdr3_aa: CASSEALDGNQPQHF
d_call: NA
j_call: TRBJ1-5
clone_size: NA
v_call: TRBV6-1

cdr3_nt: TGTGCCAGCAGCGCACAGGGGGCCGGTATAGTAGATACGCAGTATTTT
cdr3_aa: CASSAQGAGIVDTQYF
d_call: TRBD1
j_call: TRBJ2-3
clone_size: NA
v_call: TRBV7-3

cdr3_nt: TGCGCCAGCAGCCAAGACAGGGGTGTCACCTACGAGCAGTACTTC
cdr3_aa: CASSQDRGVTYEQYF
d_call: NA
j_call: TRBJ2-7
clone_size: NA
v_call: TRBV4-3

cdr3_nt: TGCGCCAGCAGCCCCGGGACTGGAGTGTACGAGCAGTACTTC
cdr3_aa: CASSPGTGVYEQYF
d_call: NA
j_call: TRBJ2-7
clone_size: NA
v_call: TRBV4-3

cdr3_nt: TGTGCCAGCAGTTTGCGACTTACGTACGAGCAGTACTTC
cdr3_aa: CASSLRLTYEQYF
d_call: NA
j_call: TRBJ2-7
clone_size: NA
v_call: TRBV27

cdr3_nt: TGTGCCGGCAGGGCCTCGAACACCGGGGAGCTGTTTTTT
cdr3_aa: CAGRASNTGELFF
d_call: NA
j_call: TRBJ2-2
clone_size: NA
v_call: TRBV6-5

cdr3_nt: TGCGCCAGCAGCCAAGGGACGACAGGAAAATTCCCCCACTTT
cdr3_aa: CASSQGTTGKFPHF
d_call: NA
j_call: TRBJ1-6
clone_size: NA
v_call: TRBV4-3

cdr3_nt: TGTGCCAGTAGTATTTCCTTGAACACTGAAGCTTTCTTT
cdr3_aa: CASSISLNTEAFF
d_call: NA
j_call: TRBJ1-1
clone_size: NA
v_call: TRBV19

cdr3_nt: TGCAGCGTAGAGGGACAGTCCTACGAGCAGTACTTC
cdr3_aa: CSVEGQSYEQYF
d_call: TRBD1
j_call: TRBJ2-7
clone_size: once
v_call: TRBV29-1

cdr3_nt: TGTGCCATCAGTGAGCCGGACATGACCCAAGAGACCCAGTACTTC
cdr3_aa: CAISEPDMTQETQYF
d_call: NA
j_call: TRBJ2-5
clone_size: NA
v_call: TRBV10-3

cdr3_nt: TGTGCCAGCAGCCAAGAAGGCGGGGGTATTTACAATGAGCAGTTCTTC
cdr3_aa: CASSQEGGGIYNEQFF
d_call: TRBD2
j_call: TRBJ2-1
clone_size: NA
v_call: TRBV4-2

cdr3_nt: TGTGCCAGCAGCCGCGTACCCGCCACCGGGGAGCTGTTTTTT
cdr3_aa: CASSRVPATGELFF
d_call: NA
j_call: TRBJ2-2
clone_size: NA
v_call: TRBV14

cdr3_nt: TGCGCCAGCAGCCAAGCGGCAGGGCTCTCCTACGAGCAGTACTTC
cdr3_aa: CASSQAAGLSYEQYF
d_call: NA
j_call: TRBJ2-7
clone_size: once
v_call: TRBV4-3